This TCR beta chain was retrieved from a study of T cell changes during pregnancy in multiple sclerosis. CDR3 length: 13 amino acids. Germline CDR1 reads SGHRS; CDR2 reads YFSETQ. Trimming removed 10 bases at V and 0 bases at J, with 11 bases between. Only in-frame clones appear in the TCRdb table, and some are missing; sequencing was by immunoSEQ multiplex PCR. The data hold around 72,000 clones, with approximately 94% observed a single time. The chain couples TRBV5-1 to TRBJ1-3; no firm D call. Sequences were derived from peripheral blood, sampled in the second trimester of pregnancy. This receptor was obtained from a female donor in good health, enrolled as a control in a pregnancy study. CDR3 protein: CASRLSSGNTIYF. As DNA, the CDR3 is TGCGCCTCACGACTGTCCTCTGGAAACACCATATATTTT.